This entry describes one T cell receptor beta chain. Its antigen remains unidentified. The data belong to a study of cytomegalovirus exposure and HLA in healthy donors. Whole-study results and caveats: The study assumed roughly uniform donor sequencing depth for presence/absence analyses. The Asian-associated ancestry cluster reportedly had fewer N-insertions than the roughly 670-donor mean in a later analysis.

Germline V CDR1 and CDR2: LNHDA, SQIVND (reference sequence). The CDR3 runs 13 residues. Germline trimming cut 9 bases from V and 7 bases from J; bases unmatched to any gene: 10. PCR involved 60 Vbeta and 13 Jbeta primers. Method: immunoSEQ multiplex PCR; TCRdb's copy keeps in-frame clones and lacks some. The sample's table shows 100,000 to 150,000 clones. This chain links TRBV19 with TRBJ2-7; TRBD1 matches at 9 bases. This TCR came from a man between 18 and 35 years old in good health and CMV-seronegative. Material for sequencing was PBMCs. The CDR3 DNA reads TGTGCCAGCTTAGGACAGGGGAGGGAAGAGCAGTACTTC. This gives the protein CASLGQGREEQYF.